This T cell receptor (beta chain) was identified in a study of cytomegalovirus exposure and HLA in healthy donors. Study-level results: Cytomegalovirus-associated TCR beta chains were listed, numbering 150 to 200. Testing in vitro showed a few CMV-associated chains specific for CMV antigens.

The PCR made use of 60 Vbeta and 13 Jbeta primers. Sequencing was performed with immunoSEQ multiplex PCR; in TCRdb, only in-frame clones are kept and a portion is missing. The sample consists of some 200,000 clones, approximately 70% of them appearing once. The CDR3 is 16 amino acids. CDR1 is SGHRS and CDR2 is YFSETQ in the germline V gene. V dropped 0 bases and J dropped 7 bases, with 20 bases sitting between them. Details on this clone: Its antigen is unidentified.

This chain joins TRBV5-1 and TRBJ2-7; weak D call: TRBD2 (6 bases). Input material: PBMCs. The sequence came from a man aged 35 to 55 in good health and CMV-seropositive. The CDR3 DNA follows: TGCGCCAGCAGCTTGGTAGGGACCCGGGGGAAAAAAGAGCAGTACTTC. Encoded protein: CASSLVGTRGKKEQYF.